This T cell receptor beta chain was sequenced for a study of blood T cells in healthy people across ages. Study results and limitations: Older age went with lower TCR beta diversity per million T cells, in a roughly linear way.

A second PCR, run for about 7 to 12 cycles, used a sample-barcoded 5' primer plus a J-beta primer mix. A template-switch adaptor that had 12 random nucleotides put a tag on each cDNA molecule. TCRdb processed the 5' RACE reads anew with MiXCR; each CDR3 protein has one entry. Of around 1,800,000 distinct CDR3 sequences in the sample, approximately 39% were seen once. This clonotype was counted between two and nine times. No antigen is known for it. Each donor supplied around 9.9 milliliters of peripheral blood. Material for sequencing was blood. The sequence was obtained from a human donor in good health.

Here the CDR3 reads CASSLYALSSYNEQFF. The CDR3 coding sequence is TGTGCCAGCAGCTTATATGCCCTCAGCTCCTACAATGAGCAGTTCTTC. The rearrangement uses TRBV7-2 and TRBJ2-1; D unclear. The V and J ends lost 2 bases and 0 bases respectively, with 11 bases between them. Germline lookup yields CDR1 SGHTA and CDR2 FQGNSA. The CDR3 contains 16 residues.